This T cell receptor (beta chain) comes out of a study of T cell responses to AZD1222 COVID-19 vaccine. Study-wide results and limits: Seropositivity was recorded at baseline in only six AZD1222 recipients.

Profiled with immunoSEQ multiplex PCR; TCRdb holds only in-frame clones, not every one. The data show roughly 130,000 clones, less than 95% seen once. Details on this clone: Its antigen is not known.

Trimming pared 4 bases from V and 11 bases from J, leaving 19 bases between. CDR1 is SGHRS, CDR2 YFSETQ, per germline. The length of the CDR3 is 15 residues. The sample here was peripheral blood, taken on day 0 of AZD1222 vaccination. This chain uses TRBV5-1 with TRBJ1-6, with a weak D call TRBD1 (5 bases). The TCR was taken from an adult in good health. The CDR3 nucleotides are TGCGCCAGCAGCGAAGAGGGTTCCGCAGGGACACCCCTCCACTTT. Translation gives CASSEEGSAGTPLHF.